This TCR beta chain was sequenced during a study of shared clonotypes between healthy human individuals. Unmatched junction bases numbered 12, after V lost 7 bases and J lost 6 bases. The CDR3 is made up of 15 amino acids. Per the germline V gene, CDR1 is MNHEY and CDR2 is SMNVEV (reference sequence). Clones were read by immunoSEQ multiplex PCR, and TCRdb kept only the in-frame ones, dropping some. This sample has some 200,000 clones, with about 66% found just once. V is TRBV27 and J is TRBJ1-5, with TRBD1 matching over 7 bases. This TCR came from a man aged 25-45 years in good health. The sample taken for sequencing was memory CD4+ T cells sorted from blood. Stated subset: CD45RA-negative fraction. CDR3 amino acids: CASKLRGPSGQPQHF. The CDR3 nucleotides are TGTGCCAGCAAACTTAGGGGGCCATCTGGTCAGCCCCAGCATTTT.